What follows is one TCR beta chain and its context. Antigen unknown. Germline V CDR1 and CDR2: MNHEY, SMNVEV (reference sequence). V lost 3 bases and J 3 bases, leaving 3 bases between the germline ends. The CDR3 is made up of 12 amino acids. This entry belongs to a study of OX40 agonist ivuxolimab in advanced cancers. About the study: Age averaged around 58 years (range roughly 20 to 90), and just over 80% were male. Whole-study findings and limits: Averaged across samples, CD8+ T cells carried more expanded clones than CD4+ did. Low clonal expansion, among the lowest seen, marked partial responders at 0.1-3.0 mg/kg.

Here immunoSEQ multiplex PCR was the method, and the copy in TCRdb shows in-frame clones only, minus some. The sample has over 35,000 clones, roughly nine tenths seen once. The chain joins TRBV27 to TRBJ1-5; no clear D gene. The sequenced sample was CD4+ or CD8+ T cells sorted from blood, obtained in a trial of the OX40 agonist ivuxolimab. The TCR comes from an adult with an advanced solid tumor such as melanoma, head and neck, liver or kidney cancer. The CDR3 nucleotides are TGTGCCAGCAGTTTTCCCAATCAGCCCCAGCATTTT. Protein sequence: CASSFPNQPQHF.